This TCR beta chain appears in the sequencing data of a study of cytomegalovirus exposure and HLA in healthy donors. Regarding the study as a whole: Some TCR beta chains (roughly 150 of them) were listed as cytomegalovirus-associated.

V lost 1 base, J lost 5 bases, and 5 bases lay in between. CDR1 is SEHNR and CDR2 is FQNEAQ in the germline V gene (reference sequence). The CDR3 extends over 13 amino acids. With respect to this clone: Its antigen is unknown.

The PCR contained 60 Vbeta and 13 Jbeta primers. Produced via immunoSEQ multiplex PCR; TCRdb's table is partial and in-frame only. The sample lists under 200,000 clones, roughly three quarters seen once, with 7.4% in the top ten. While unrecorded immune exposures were likely, the donors were nominally healthy when sampled. The source of this sequence is a male donor in good health and CMV-seropositive. The sequenced material came from PBMCs. The rearrangement links TRBV7-9 to TRBJ1-4, with no clear D. For the CDR3, the DNA is TGTGCCAGCAGCTTAGGGAGCAATGAAAAACTGTTTTTT. Protein product: CASSLGSNEKLFF.